The 3 T cell receptor beta chains below were found in one sample sequenced in a study of patients and donors after allogeneic stem cell transplantation. TCRdb reprocessed the RT-PCR reads via MiXCR and lists one record per CDR3 protein. The table records over 130,000 distinct CDR3 sequences, roughly two fifths of them present only once. Sample: blood, either unsorted or a sorted T cell fraction (not recorded which). The receptors here all came from a human donor who was either an allogeneic HSCT recipient or a stem cell or donor lymphocyte infusion donor (not recorded which). It is not recorded whose cells these are; they may come from a transplant donor.

The chain joins TRBV5-5 to TRBJ1-5, with 8 bases that match TRBD1. The germline CDR1 and CDR2 sequences are SGHKS and YYEKEE (reference sequence). The CDR3 is 20 amino acids. Trimming removed 1 base from V and 6 bases from J; junction bases left unmatched: 21. For the CDR3, the DNA is TGTGCCAGCAGCTTGTCTCTGGCAGGGACAGGTCAGGGGTTTAGTCAGCCCCAGCATTTT. Its protein is CASSLSLAGTGQGFSQPQHF.

V gene TRBV4-3 combines with J gene TRBJ2-1; TRBD2 matches 7 bases. The V segment lost 4 bases and the J segment 6 bases; nucleotides outside the gene matches: 6. Germline V lookup: CDR1 LGHNA, CDR2 YSLEER. The CDR3 spans 14 residues. In DNA, the CDR3 is TGCGCCAGCAGCCCCTGGACTAGTGGCAATGAGCAGTTCTTC. Residues: CASSPWTSGNEQFF.

The rearrangement uses TRBV4-3 and TRBJ1-1, with D maybe TRBD1 (5 bases). Per the germline V gene, CDR1 is LGHNA and CDR2 is YSLEER. The CDR3 contains 15 residues. The germline V and J ends were trimmed by 4 bases and 7 bases, with 19 bases remaining between them. DNA of the CDR3: TGCGCCAGCAGCCCCGGGGTCAACCGGGGCGGTGAAGCTTTCTTT. Encoded protein: CASSPGVNRGGEAFF.